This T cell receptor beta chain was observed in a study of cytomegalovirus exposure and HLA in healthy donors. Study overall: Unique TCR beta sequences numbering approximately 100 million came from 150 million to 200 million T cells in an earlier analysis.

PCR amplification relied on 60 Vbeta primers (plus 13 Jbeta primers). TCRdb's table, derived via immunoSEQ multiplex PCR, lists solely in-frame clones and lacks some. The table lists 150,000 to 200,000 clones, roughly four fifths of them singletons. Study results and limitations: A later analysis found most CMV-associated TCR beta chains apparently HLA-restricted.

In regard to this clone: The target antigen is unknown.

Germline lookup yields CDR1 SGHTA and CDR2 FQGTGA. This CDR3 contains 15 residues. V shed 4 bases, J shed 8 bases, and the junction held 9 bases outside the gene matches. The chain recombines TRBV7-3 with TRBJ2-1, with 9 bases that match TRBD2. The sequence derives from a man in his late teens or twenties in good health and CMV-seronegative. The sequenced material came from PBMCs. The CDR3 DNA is TGTGCCAGCAGCTCAAGGGGACTAGCTCGGGATGAGCAGTTCTTC. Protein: CASSSRGLARDEQFF.